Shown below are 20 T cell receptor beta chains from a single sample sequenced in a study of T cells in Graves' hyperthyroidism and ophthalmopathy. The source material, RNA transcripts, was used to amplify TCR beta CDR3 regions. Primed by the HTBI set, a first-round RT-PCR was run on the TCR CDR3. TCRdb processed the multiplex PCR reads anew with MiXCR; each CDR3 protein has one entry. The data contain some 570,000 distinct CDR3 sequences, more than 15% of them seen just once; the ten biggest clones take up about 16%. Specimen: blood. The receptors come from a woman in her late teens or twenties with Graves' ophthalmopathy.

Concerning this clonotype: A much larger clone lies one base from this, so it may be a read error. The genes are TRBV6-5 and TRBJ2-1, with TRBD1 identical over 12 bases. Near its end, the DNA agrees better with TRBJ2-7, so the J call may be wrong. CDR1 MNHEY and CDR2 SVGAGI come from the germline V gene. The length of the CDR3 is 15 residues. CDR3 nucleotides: TGTGCCAGCAGTTATCCCGGGACAGGGGGCAATGAGCAGTACTTC. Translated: CASSYPGTGGNEQYF.

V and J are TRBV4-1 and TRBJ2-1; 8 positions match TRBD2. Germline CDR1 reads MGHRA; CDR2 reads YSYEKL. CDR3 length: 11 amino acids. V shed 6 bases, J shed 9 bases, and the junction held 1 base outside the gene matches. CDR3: CASSSGIEQFF. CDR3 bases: TGCGCCAGCAGTAGCGGGATTGAGCAGTTCTTC.

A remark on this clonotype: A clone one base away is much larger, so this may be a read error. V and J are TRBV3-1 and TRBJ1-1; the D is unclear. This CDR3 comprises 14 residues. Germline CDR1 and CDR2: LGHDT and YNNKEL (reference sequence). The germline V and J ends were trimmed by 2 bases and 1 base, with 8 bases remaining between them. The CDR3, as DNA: TGTGCCAGCAGCCAAACGGGGAGGAACACTGAAGCTTTCTTT. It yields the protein CASSQTGRNTEAFF.

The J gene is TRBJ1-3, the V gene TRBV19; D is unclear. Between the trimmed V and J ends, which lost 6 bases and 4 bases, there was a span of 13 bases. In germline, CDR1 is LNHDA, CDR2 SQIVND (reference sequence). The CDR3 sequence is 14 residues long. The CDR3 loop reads CASSRLDAGNTIYF. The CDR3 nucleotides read TGTGCCAGTAGCCGACTCGACGCAGGAAACACCATATATTTT. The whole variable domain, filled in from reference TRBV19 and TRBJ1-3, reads DGGITQSPKYLFRKEGQNVTLSCEQNLNHDAMYWYRQDPGQGLRLIYYSQIVNDFQKGDIAEGYSVSREKKESFPLTVTSAQKNPTAFYLCASSRLDAGNTIYFGEGSWLTVV.

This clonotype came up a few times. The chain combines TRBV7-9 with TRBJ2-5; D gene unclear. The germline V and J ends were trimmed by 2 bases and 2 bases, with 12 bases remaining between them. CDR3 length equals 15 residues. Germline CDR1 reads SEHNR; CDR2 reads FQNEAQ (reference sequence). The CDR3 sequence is CASSLIVSPQETQYF. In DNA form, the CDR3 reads TGTGCCAGCAGCTTAATCGTCAGCCCGCAAGAGACCCAGTACTTC.

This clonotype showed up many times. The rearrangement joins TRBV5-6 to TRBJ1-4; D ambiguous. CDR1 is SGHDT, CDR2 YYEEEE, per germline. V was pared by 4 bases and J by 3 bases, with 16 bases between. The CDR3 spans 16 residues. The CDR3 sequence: CASSPTARRSNEKLFF. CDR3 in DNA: TGTGCCAGCAGCCCGACGGCCCGGCGGTCTAATGAAAAACTGTTTTTT. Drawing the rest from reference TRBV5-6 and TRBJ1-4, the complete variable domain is DAGVTQSPTHLIKTRGQQVTLRCSPKSGHDTVSWYQQALGQGPQFIFQYYEEEERQRGNFPDRFSGHQFPNYSSELNVNALLLGDSALYLCASSPTARRSNEKLFFGSGTQLSVL.

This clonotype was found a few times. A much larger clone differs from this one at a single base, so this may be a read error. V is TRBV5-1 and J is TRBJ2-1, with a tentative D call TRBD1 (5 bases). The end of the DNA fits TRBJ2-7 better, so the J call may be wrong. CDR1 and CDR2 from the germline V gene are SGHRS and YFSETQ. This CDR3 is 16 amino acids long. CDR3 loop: CASSFGGQGVYNEQYF. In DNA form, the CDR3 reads TGCGCCAGCAGCTTTGGCGGCCAAGGGGTATACAATGAGCAGTACTTC.

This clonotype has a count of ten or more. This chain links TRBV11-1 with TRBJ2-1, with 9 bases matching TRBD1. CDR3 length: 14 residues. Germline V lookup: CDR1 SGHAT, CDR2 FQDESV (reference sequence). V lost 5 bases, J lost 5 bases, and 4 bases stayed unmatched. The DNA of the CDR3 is TGTGCCAGCAGCCTCTGGGACAGGGACAATGAGCAGTTCTTC. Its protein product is CASSLWDRDNEQFF.

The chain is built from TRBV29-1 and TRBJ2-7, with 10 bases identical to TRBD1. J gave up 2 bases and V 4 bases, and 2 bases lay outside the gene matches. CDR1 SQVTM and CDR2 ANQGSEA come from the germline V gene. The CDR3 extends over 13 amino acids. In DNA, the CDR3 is TGCAGCGTTGTGGGACAGGGGACCTACGAGCAGTACTTC. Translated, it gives CSVVGQGTYEQYF.

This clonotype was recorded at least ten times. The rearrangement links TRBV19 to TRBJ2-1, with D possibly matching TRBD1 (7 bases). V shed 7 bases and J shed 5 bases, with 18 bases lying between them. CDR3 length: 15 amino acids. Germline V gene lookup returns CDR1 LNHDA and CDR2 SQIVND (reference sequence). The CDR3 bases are TGTGCCAGTACCATAGGCGGGACAGTTGACAATGAGCAGTTCTTC. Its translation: CASTIGGTVDNEQFF.

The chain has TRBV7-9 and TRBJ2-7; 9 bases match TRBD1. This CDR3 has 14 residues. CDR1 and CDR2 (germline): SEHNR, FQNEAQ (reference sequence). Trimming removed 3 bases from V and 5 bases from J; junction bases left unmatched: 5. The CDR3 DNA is TGTGCCAGCAGCTTTCCGGGACAGGGTAACGAGCAGTACTTC. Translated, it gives CASSFPGQGNEQYF.

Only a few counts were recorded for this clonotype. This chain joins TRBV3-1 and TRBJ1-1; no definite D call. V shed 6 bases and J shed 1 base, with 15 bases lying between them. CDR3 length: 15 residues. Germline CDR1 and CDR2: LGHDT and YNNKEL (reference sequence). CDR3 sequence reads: CASSPRSLENTEAFF. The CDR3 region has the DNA TGTGCCAGCAGTCCGAGGTCCCTGGAGAACACTGAAGCTTTCTTT.

This CDR3 reads CASSLVGRENTEAFF. The CDR3 bases are TGTGCCAGCAGCTTAGTCGGGAGGGAGAACACTGAAGCTTTCTTT. This chain connects TRBV13 to TRBJ1-1; D gene unclear. Germline CDR1 and CDR2: PRHDT and FYEKMQ (reference sequence). This CDR3 comprises 15 residues. The V end was cut by 1 base, the J end by 1 base, with 10 bases between.

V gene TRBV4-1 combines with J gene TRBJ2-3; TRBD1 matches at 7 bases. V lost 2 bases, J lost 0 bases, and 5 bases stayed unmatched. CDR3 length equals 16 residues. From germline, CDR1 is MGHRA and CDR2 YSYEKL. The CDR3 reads CASSQTKGGSTDTQYF. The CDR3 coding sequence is TGCGCCAGCAGCCAAACAAAAGGGGGCAGCACAGATACGCAGTATTTT.

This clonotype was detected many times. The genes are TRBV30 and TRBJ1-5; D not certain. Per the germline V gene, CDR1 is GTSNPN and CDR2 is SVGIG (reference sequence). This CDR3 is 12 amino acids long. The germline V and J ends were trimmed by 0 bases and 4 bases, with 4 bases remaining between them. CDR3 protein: CAWSVSNQPQHF. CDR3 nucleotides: TGTGCCTGGAGTGTAAGTAATCAGCCCCAGCATTTT.

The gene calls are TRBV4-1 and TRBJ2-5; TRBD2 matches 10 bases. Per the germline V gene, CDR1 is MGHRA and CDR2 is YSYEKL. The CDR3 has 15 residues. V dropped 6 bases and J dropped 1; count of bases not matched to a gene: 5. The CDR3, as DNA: TGCGCCAGCAGAGTCATAGCGGGGGGCCAAGAGACCCAGTACTTC. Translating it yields CASRVIAGGQETQYF.

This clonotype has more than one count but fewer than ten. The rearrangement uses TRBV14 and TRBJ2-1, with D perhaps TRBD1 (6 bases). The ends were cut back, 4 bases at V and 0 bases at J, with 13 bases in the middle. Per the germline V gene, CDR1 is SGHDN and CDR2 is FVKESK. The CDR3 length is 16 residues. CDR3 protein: CASSLFTGSSYNEQFF. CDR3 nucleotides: TGTGCCAGCAGCCTCTTTACAGGGAGCTCCTACAATGAGCAGTTCTTC. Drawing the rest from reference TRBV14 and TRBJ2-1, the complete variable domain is EAGVTQFPSHSVIEKGQTVTLRCDPISGHDNLYWYRRVMGKEIKFLLHFVKESKQDESGMPNNRFLAERTGGTYSTLKVQPAELEDSGVYFCASSLFTGSSYNEQFFGPGTRLTVL.

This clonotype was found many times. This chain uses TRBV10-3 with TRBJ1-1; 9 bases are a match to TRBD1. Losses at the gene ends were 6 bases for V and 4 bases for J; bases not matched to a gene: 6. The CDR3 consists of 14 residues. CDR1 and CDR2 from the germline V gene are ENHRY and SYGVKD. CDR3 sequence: CAISLGQGSTEAFF. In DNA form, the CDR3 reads TGTGCCATCAGCCTCGGACAGGGGAGCACTGAAGCTTTCTTT.

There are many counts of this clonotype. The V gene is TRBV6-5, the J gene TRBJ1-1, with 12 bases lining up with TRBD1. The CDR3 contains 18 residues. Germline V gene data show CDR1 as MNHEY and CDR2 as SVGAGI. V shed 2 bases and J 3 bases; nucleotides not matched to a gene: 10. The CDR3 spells CASSYLRGTGGEYTEAFF. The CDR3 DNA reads TGTGCCAGCAGTTACCTGAGAGGGACAGGGGGCGAGTACACTGAAGCTTTCTTT.

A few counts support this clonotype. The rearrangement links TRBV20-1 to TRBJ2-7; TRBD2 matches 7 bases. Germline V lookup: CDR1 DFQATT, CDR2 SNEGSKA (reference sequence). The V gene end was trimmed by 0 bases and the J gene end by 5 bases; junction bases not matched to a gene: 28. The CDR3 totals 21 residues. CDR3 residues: CSAREVLGIPLRWTRSHEQYF. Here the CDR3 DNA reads TGCAGTGCTAGAGAGGTGCTTGGTATTCCCTTACGATGGACTAGATCCCACGAGCAGTACTTC.